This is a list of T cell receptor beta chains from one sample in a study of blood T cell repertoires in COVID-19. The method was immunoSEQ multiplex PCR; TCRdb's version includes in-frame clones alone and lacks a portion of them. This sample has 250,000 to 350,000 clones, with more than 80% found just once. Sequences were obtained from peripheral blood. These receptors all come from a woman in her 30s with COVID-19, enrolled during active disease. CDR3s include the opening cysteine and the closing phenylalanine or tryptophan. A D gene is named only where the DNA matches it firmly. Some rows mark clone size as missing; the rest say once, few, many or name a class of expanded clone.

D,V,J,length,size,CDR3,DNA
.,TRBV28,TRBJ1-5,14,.,CATITGRFNQPQHF,TGTGCCACCATAACAGGACGGTTCAATCAGCCCCAGCATTTT
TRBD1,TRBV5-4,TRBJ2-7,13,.,CASSWDRSYEQYF,TGTGCCAGCAGCTGGGACAGATCCTACGAGCAGTACTTC
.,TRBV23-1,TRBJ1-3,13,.,CASSHQGIVTIYF,TGCGCCAGCAGTCACCAGGGTATTGTCACCATATATTTT
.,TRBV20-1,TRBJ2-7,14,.,CSASGDLDTYEQYF,TGCAGTGCTAGTGGGGACTTAGACACCTACGAGCAGTACTTC
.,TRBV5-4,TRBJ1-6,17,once,CASSLGGLSSYNSPLHF,TGTGCCAGCAGCTTGGGAGGGCTGAGCTCCTATAATTCACCCCTCCACTTT
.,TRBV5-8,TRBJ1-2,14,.,CASSLVGVGGGYTF,TGTGCCAGCAGCTTGGTCGGGGTAGGAGGTGGCTACACCTTC
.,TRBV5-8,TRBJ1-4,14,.,CASSSGHTNEKLFF,TGTGCCAGCAGCTCGGGACACACTAATGAAAAACTGTTTTTT
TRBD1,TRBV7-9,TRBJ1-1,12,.,CASSTGTAEAFF,TGTGCCAGCAGCACAGGGACAGCTGAAGCTTTCTTT
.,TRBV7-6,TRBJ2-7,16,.,CASSLYLASGPYEQYF,TGTGCCAGCAGCTTATACCTGGCCAGCGGGCCTTACGAGCAGTACTTC
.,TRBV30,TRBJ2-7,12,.,CAWRGSGNEQYF,TGTGCCTGGAGAGGGAGTGGGAACGAGCAGTACTTC
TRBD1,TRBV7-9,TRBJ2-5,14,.,CASSPDRGQETQYF,TGTGCCAGCAGCCCTGACAGGGGCCAAGAGACCCAGTACTTC
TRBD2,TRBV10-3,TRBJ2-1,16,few,CATSGTSGRGVNEQFF,TGTGCCACCTCCGGGACTAGCGGGAGAGGGGTCAATGAGCAGTTCTTC
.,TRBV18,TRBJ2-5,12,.,CASSPGGETQYF,TGTGCCAGCTCACCCGGGGGTGAGACCCAGTACTTC
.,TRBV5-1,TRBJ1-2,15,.,CASSGGGALDYGYTF,TGCGCCAGCAGCGGGGGAGGGGCGCTGGACTATGGCTACACCTTC
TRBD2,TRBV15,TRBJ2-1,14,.,CATSLGLEGNEQFF,TGTGCCACCAGCTTAGGACTAGAGGGGAATGAGCAGTTCTTC
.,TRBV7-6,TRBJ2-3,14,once,CASSLGTVTDTQYF,TGTGCCAGCAGCTTAGGCACAGTCACAGATACGCAGTATTTT
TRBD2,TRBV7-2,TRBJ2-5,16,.,CASSLPGLAGQETQYF,TGTGCCAGCAGCCTCCCGGGACTAGCGGGACAAGAGACCCAGTACTTC
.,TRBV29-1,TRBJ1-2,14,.,CSVEVVPRYYGYTF,TGCAGCGTTGAAGTCGTCCCCCGGTACTATGGCTACACCTTC
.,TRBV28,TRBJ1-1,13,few,CASSTNSFTEAFF,TGTGCCAGCAGTACAAACAGTTTCACTGAAGCTTTCTTT
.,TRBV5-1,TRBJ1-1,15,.,CASSQATGLNTEAFF,TGCGCCAGCAGCCAAGCAACGGGATTGAACACTGAAGCTTTCTTT
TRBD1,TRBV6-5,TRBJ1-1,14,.,CASSSDRGLGEAFF,TGTGCCAGCAGTTCTGACAGGGGGCTGGGTGAAGCTTTCTTT
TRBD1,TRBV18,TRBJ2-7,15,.,CASSPGQGVVGEQYF,TGTGCCAGCTCACCTGGACAGGGAGTAGTCGGCGAGCAGTACTTC
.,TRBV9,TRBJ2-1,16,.,CASSESGAYPYNEQFF,TGTGCCAGCAGTGAAAGTGGGGCCTACCCATACAATGAGCAGTTCTTC
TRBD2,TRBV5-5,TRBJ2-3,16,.,CASSYGLAINTDTQYF,TGTGCCAGCAGCTATGGACTAGCGATCAACACAGATACGCAGTATTTT
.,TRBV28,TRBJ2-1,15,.,CASTQAAGRYNEQFF,TGTGCCAGCACCCAGGCCGCGGGCCGCTACAATGAGCAGTTCTTC
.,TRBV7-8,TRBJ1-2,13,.,CASSLMTDSGYTF,TGTGCCAGCAGCTTGATGACAGATTCAGGCTACACCTTC
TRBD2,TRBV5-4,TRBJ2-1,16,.,CASSPPGTSGSNEQFF,TGTGCCAGCAGCCCCCCCGGGACTAGCGGGAGTAATGAGCAGTTCTTC
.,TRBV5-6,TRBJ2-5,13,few,CASSLVSGETQYF,TGTGCCAGCAGCTTGGTTAGCGGAGAGACCCAGTACTTC
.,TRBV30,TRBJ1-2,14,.,CALSALRTNYGYTF,TGTGCCTTATCTGCCCTAAGGACAAACTATGGCTACACCTTC
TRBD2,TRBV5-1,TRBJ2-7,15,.,CASSPEAGEGYEQYF,TGCGCCAGCAGCCCTGAAGCGGGAGAGGGGTACGAGCAGTACTTC
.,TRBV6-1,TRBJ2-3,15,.,CASSEGGLVTDTQYF,TGTGCCAGCAGTGAAGGGGGGCTCGTTACAGATACGCAGTATTTT
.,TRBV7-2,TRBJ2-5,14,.,CASSSSGRGETQYF,TGTGCCAGCAGCTCGAGTGGGCGAGGGGAGACCCAGTACTTC
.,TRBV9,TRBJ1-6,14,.,CASSVGGNNSPLHF,TGTGCCAGCAGCGTGGGGGGAAATAATTCACCCCTCCACTTT
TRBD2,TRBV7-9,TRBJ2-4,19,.,CASSFPSGSLLRAKNIQYF,TGTGCCAGCAGCTTTCCCAGCGGGAGCCTATTAAGGGCCAAAAACATTCAGTACTTC
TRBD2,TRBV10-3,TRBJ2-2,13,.,CAMGSGKGGELFF,TGTGCCATGGGTAGCGGGAAGGGCGGGGAGCTGTTTTTT
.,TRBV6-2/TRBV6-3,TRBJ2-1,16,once,CASSSGPWGAYNEQFF,TGTGCCAGCAGCTCCGGACCCTGGGGAGCCTACAATGAGCAGTTCTTC
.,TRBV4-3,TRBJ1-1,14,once,CASSQTRGVTEAFF,TGCGCCAGCAGCCAGACCCGGGGAGTCACTGAAGCTTTCTTT
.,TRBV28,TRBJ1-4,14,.,CASSRLSRNEKLFF,TGTGCCAGCAGCAGACTGTCACGCAATGAAAAACTGTTTTTT
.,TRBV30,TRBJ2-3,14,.,CAWSPTAGGDTQYF,TGTGCCTGGAGTCCCACAGCGGGCGGAGATACGCAGTATTTT
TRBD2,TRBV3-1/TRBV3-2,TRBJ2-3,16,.,CASHRGSGRGTDTQYF,TGTGCCAGCCACAGGGGTAGCGGGAGAGGTACAGATACGCAGTATTTT
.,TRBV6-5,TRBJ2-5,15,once,CASRPLVRAEETQYF,TGTGCCAGCAGGCCCCTGGTCAGGGCGGAAGAGACCCAGTACTTC
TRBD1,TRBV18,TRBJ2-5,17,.,CASSRNSQGASQETQYF,TGTGCCAGCTCAAGAAACTCACAGGGGGCGAGCCAAGAGACCCAGTACTTC
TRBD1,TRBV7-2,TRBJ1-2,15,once,CASSSGQGASNGYTF,TGTGCCAGCAGCTCTGGACAGGGGGCGTCGAATGGCTACACCTTC